One and the same sample provided the 30 T cell receptor beta chains below, sequenced in a study of T-cell reconstitution after alpha-beta-depleted transplantation in children. Unique molecular identifiers were built into the TCRbeta library. TCRdb re-called the PCR reads with MiXCR, one entry per CDR3 protein. The repertoire holds hundreds of thousands of distinct CDR3 sequences, 8.5% to 10% seen once, with approximately 6.6% in the top ten. The sample was PBMCs from the stem cell graft donor, taken from the stem cell graft. The receptor set was obtained from a human donor who donated a stem cell graft to a child with acute lymphoblastic leukemia.

The chain couples TRBV7-8 to TRBJ2-7; D uncertain. Trimming pared 5 bases from V and 2 bases from J, leaving 16 bases between. This CDR3 is 15 amino acids long. From germline, CDR1 is SGHVS and CDR2 FQNEAQ. In nucleotides, the CDR3 is TGTGCCAGCAGCCCTCTCAAGGGCATGACCTACGAGCAGTACTTC. Translated: CASSPLKGMTYEQYF.

The chain uses TRBV24-1 and TRBJ2-5; 8 bases match TRBD2. CDR3 length equals 14 residues. V lost 9 bases and J lost 5; bases outside the gene matches: 10. Germline lookup yields CDR1 KGHDR and CDR2 SFDVKD. CDR3 sequence: CATGGLGESETQYF. The CDR3 DNA sequence: TGTGCCACCGGGGGACTAGGGGAGAGTGAGACCCAGTACTTC.

V usage is TRBV18 and J usage is TRBJ2-7; the match to TRBD2 covers 10 bases. The germline gives CDR1 KGHSH, CDR2 LQKENI. The CDR3 has 16 residues. After removal of 1 base from V and 6 bases from J, the junction contained 9 bases not matched to a gene. CDR3 DNA: TGTGCCAGCTCACCACGGTCAACTAGCGGGGACGGCGAGCAGTACTTC. Translation gives CASSPRSTSGDGEQYF.

The count of this clonotype is one. DNA for the CDR3: TGTGCCAGCAGCCAACCCCCAGGGCGGGGGGACGTTATCGGGGAGCTGTTTTTT. It is translated as CASSQPPGRGDVIGELFF. This chain uses TRBV3-1 with TRBJ2-2, with TRBD2 matching over 8 bases. The CDR3 length is 18 residues. Looked up from germline, CDR1 is LGHDT and CDR2 is YNNKEL (reference sequence). V lost 2 bases, J lost 7 bases, and 15 bases stayed unmatched.

This clonotype was recorded a few times. The chain combines TRBV27 with TRBJ2-7; weak D call: TRBD2 (6 bases). The germline V gene encodes CDR1 MNHEY and CDR2 SMNVEV (reference sequence). Trimming left V 2 bases short and J 4 bases short, with 9 bases between. The CDR3 is 13 amino acids. The CDR3 sequence: CASSLIRGYEQYF. The CDR3 region has the DNA TGTGCCAGCAGTTTAATTCGGGGGTACGAGCAGTACTTC.

The V call is TRBV7-2, the J call TRBJ2-5; 10 nucleotides line up with TRBD2. In germline, CDR1 is SGHTA, CDR2 FQGNSA. The junction had 9 bases not matched to a gene; V was cut back by 3 bases and J by 2 bases. The CDR3 consists of 17 residues. CDR3 loop: CASSLTSGRSRQETQYF. The DNA of the CDR3 is TGTGCCAGCAGCTTGACTAGCGGGCGCTCCCGTCAAGAGACCCAGTACTTC. Full variable domain (outside the CDR3, taken from reference TRBV7-2 and TRBJ2-5): GAGVSQSPSNKVTEKGKDVELRCDPISGHTALYWYRQSLGQGLEFLIYFQGNSAPDKSGLPSDRFSAERTGGSVSTLTIQRTQQEDSAVYLCASSLTSGRSRQETQYFGPGTRLLVL.

This clonotype was picked up a small number of times. The rearrangement links TRBV6-1 to TRBJ2-7; no definite D call. V was pared by 3 bases and J by 1 base, with 10 bases between. The CDR3 loop spans 14 amino acids. CDR1 is MNHNS and CDR2 is SASEGT in the germline V gene. This chain's CDR3 is CASSDWVGSYEQYF. The CDR3 DNA sequence: TGTGCCAGCAGTGATTGGGTAGGGTCCTACGAGCAGTACTTC.

This clonotype was observed many times. V gene TRBV20-1 combines with J gene TRBJ1-1; tentative D call: TRBD1 (6 bases). Germline V gives CDR1 DFQATT, CDR2 SNEGSKA (reference sequence). V gave up 4 bases and J gave up 8 bases, with 20 bases separating them. This CDR3 comprises 14 residues. The CDR3 region has the DNA TGCAGTGCTAACCCGTCCCCGGGGGGCCGGGAAGCTTTCTTT. Its protein product is CSANPSPGGREAFF.

Note on this clonotype: The conserved phenylalanine or tryptophan is not found at the CDR3 terminus, so this likely reflects a read error. The genes are TRBV11-1 and TRBJ1-2, with TRBD1 as a possible D gene (6 bases). Germline CDR1 reads SGHAT; CDR2 reads FQDESV (reference sequence). The CDR3 totals 18 residues. Trimming removed 6 bases at V and 5 bases at J, with 28 bases between. The CDR3 loop is CASRPGVRGNEEIYGYTI. CDR3 nucleotide sequence: TGTGCCAGCAGACCAGGGGTCCGGGGGAATGAGGAGATATATGGCTACACCATC.

This clonotype has a handful of counts. The chain couples TRBV7-2 to TRBJ2-7; D gene unclear. V was cut by 1 base and J by 2 bases, with 15 bases left in between. The CDR3 has 16 amino acids. Germline assignment: CDR1 SGHTA and CDR2 FQGNSA. The CDR3 DNA reads TGTGCCAGCAGCTTAGGTGAAGGAATGCCGCCCTACGAGCAGTACTTC. Translation: CASSLGEGMPPYEQYF. Complete variable domain (other parts from reference TRBV7-2 and TRBJ2-7): GAGVSQSPSNKVTEKGKDVELRCDPISGHTALYWYRQSLGQGLEFLIYFQGNSAPDKSGLPSDRFSAERTGGSVSTLTIQRTQQEDSAVYLCASSLGEGMPPYEQYFGPGTRLTVT.

This clonotype was counted at least ten times. The rearrangement links TRBV5-1 to TRBJ2-7, with 8 positions matching TRBD1. The length of the CDR3 is 14 residues. CDR1 and CDR2 from the germline V gene are SGHRS and YFSETQ. Trimming removed 3 bases from V and 5 bases from J; junction bases left unmatched: 7. The CDR3 here is CASSYAGQGDEQYF. The CDR3 bases are TGCGCCAGCAGCTACGCAGGACAGGGCGACGAGCAGTACTTC.

J is TRBJ2-3 and V is TRBV6-1; 10 positions agree with TRBD1. With 6 bases clipped from V and 4 bases from J, the junction kept 13 bases outside the gene matches. From germline, CDR1 is MNHNS and CDR2 SASEGT. This CDR3 region has 17 residues. CDR3 sequence: CASRRPGQGIGADTQYF. The CDR3 DNA reads as TGTGCCAGCAGGAGACCGGGACAGGGGATAGGCGCAGATACGCAGTATTTT.

The J gene is TRBJ1-5, the V gene TRBV2, with a possible D match to TRBD1 (6 bases). Germline CDR1 is SNHLY and CDR2 is FYNNEI. The CDR3 is 12 residues long. Between the trimmed V and J ends, which lost 8 bases and 7 bases, there was a span of 12 bases. The CDR3, as DNA: TGTGCCAGCGGGGACACCGAACAGCCCCAGCATTTT. Protein product: CASGDTEQPQHF.

This clonotype was detected many times. The genes are TRBV20-1 and TRBJ1-4; D is possibly TRBD1 (6 bases). This CDR3 has 15 residues. The germline V gene encodes CDR1 DFQATT and CDR2 SNEGSKA (reference sequence). Trimming took off 3 bases at V and 6 bases at J, with 17 bases between the two ends. The CDR3 reads CSARSPLAGDEKLFF. In DNA form, the CDR3 reads TGCAGTGCTAGGTCCCCTCTTGCAGGGGATGAAAAACTGTTTTTT.

This clonotype showed up many times. The chain recombines TRBV6-6 with TRBJ2-3; a weak D match, TRBD2 (5 bases). Germline V lookup: CDR1 MNHNY, CDR2 SVGAGI (reference sequence). Trimming took 4 bases from V and 5 from J, leaving 7 bases between them. The length of the CDR3 is 12 residues. The CDR3 coding sequence is TGTGCCAGCAGTTTAGCGAAAGATACGCAGTATTTT. Encoded protein: CASSLAKDTQYF.

The chain recombines TRBV3-1 with TRBJ1-1, with 9 bases lining up with TRBD1. The CDR3 contains 15 residues. The trim removed 3 bases at V and 1 base at J, leaving 3 bases unmatched. Germline V CDR1 and CDR2: LGHDT, YNNKEL (reference sequence). CDR3 sequence reads: CASSHQTGGNTEAFF. CDR3 sequence (DNA): TGTGCCAGCAGCCACCAGACAGGGGGGAACACTGAAGCTTTCTTT. The entire variable domain, with the rest obtained from reference TRBV3-1 and TRBJ1-1, is as follows: DTAVSQTPKYLVTQMGNDKSIKCEQNLGHDTMYWYKQDSKKFLKIMFSYNNKELIINETVPNRFSPKSPDKAHLNLHINSLELGDSAVYFCASSHQTGGNTEAFFGQGTRLTVV.

The V gene is TRBV5-6, the J gene TRBJ1-1; 9 bases align to TRBD1. Germline trimming cut 5 bases from V and 0 bases from J; bases unmatched to any gene: 8. The germline V gene has CDR1 SGHDT and CDR2 YYEEEE. This CDR3 is 16 amino acids long. CDR3 bases: TGTGCCAGCAGTCGGAGCGGACAGGGGATGAACACTGAAGCTTTCTTT. Its protein is CASSRSGQGMNTEAFF.

V is TRBV5-4 and J is TRBJ2-2, with 10 bases lining up with TRBD1. J gave up 4 bases and V 4 bases, and 16 bases lay outside the gene matches. This CDR3 contains 19 residues. CDR1 is SGHNT and CDR2 is YYREEE in the germline V gene (reference sequence). The CDR3 region is CASSLGRVTGQGITGELFF. CDR3 coding DNA: TGTGCCAGCAGCCTGGGGCGCGTTACGGGACAGGGGATCACCGGGGAGCTGTTTTTT.

This chain connects TRBV5-1 to TRBJ1-2; D remains ambiguous. Deletions cut 2 bases from V and 3 bases from J, with 8 bases between. This CDR3 region has 13 residues. Germline assignment: CDR1 SGHRS and CDR2 YFSETQ. CDR3 in DNA: TGCGCCAGCAGCTTCACGACGGACTATGGCTACACCTTC. Translated, it gives CASSFTTDYGYTF.

The chain recombines TRBV5-1 with TRBJ2-2, with TRBD2 matching 11 bases. The CDR3 consists of 18 residues. The V gene's germline CDR1 is SGHRS and CDR2 YFSETQ. V lost 4 bases and J lost 3; bases outside the gene matches: 11. The CDR3 DNA reads TGCGCCAGCAGCGCCCGTAGCGGGGGGGCGAAGGACACCGGGGAGCTGTTTTTT. Translating it yields CASSARSGGAKDTGELFF.

In this sample, this clonotype turned up many times. The chain couples TRBV4-2 to TRBJ2-2; D not certain. V shed 1 base and J shed 0 bases, with 9 bases lying between them. This CDR3 has 16 residues. Per germline, CDR1 LGHNA and CDR2 YNFKEQ. The CDR3 region is CASSQVSMPNTGELFF. The CDR3 nucleotides are TGTGCCAGCAGCCAAGTTAGCATGCCGAACACCGGGGAGCTGTTTTTT.

The genes are TRBV5-1 and TRBJ2-1; 9 bases align to TRBD1. CDR1 SGHRS and CDR2 YFSETQ come from the germline V gene. Trimming removed 0 bases from V and 4 bases from J; junction bases left unmatched: 5. The CDR3 length is 16 residues. The CDR3 region has the DNA TGCGCCAGCAGCTTGGTAGGGGACAGGGCATACAATGAGCAGTTCTTC. It specifies CASSLVGDRAYNEQFF.

Ten or more counts support this clonotype. This sequence joins TRBV7-2 and TRBJ2-3; D is perhaps TRBD2 (7 bases). V lost 6 bases, J lost 3 bases, and 13 bases lay in between. The germline V gene has CDR1 SGHTA and CDR2 FQGNSA. The CDR3 is 14 residues long. The CDR3 is CASRGGGQTDTQYF. CDR3 nucleotide sequence: TGTGCCAGCAGAGGGGGGGGCCAAACAGATACGCAGTATTTT.

The rearrangement joins TRBV27 to TRBJ1-6; the match to TRBD1 covers 9 bases. The trim removed 8 bases at V and 7 bases at J, leaving 9 bases unmatched. The CDR3 runs 15 residues. Per the germline V gene, CDR1 is MNHEY and CDR2 is SMNVEV (reference sequence). CDR3 loop: CASQRTGVGNSPLHF. CDR3 coding DNA: TGTGCCAGCCAGAGGACAGGGGTCGGGAATTCACCCCTCCACTTT.

This clonotype appeared a few times. In nucleotides, the CDR3 is TGCAGTGCTCCCCCTCACTCAGGGTATCGTGACTATGGCTACACCTTC. It encodes CSAPPHSGYRDYGYTF. The chain links TRBV20-1 to TRBJ1-2; D possibly corresponds to TRBD1 (5 bases). Trimming stripped 5 bases from V and 3 bases from J, with 22 bases between. CDR1 is DFQATT, CDR2 SNEGSKA, per germline (reference sequence). CDR3 size: 16 residues.

This clonotype came up a few times. The V and J genes are TRBV5-1 and TRBJ2-1; 12 nucleotides align to TRBD2. Trimming cost V 1 base and J 3 bases; bases outside gene matches: 2. The V gene's germline CDR1 is SGHRS and CDR2 YFSETQ. This CDR3 region has 16 residues. The CDR3 region has the DNA TGCGCCAGCAGCTTGACACTAGCGGGGGGCTACAATGAGCAGTTCTTC. It codes for CASSLTLAGGYNEQFF. The variable domain in full, with the rest retrieved from reference TRBV5-1 and TRBJ2-1, is KAGVTQTPRYLIKTRGQQVTLSCSPISGHRSVSWYQQTPGQGLQFLFEYFSETQRNKGNFPGRFSGRQFSNSRSEMNVSTLELGDSALYLCASSLTLAGGYNEQFFGPGTRLTVL.

This clonotype was observed many times. This chain uses TRBV4-3 with TRBJ2-7; the match to TRBD1 covers 8 bases. The germline V gene has CDR1 LGHNA and CDR2 YSLEER. The junction had 5 bases not matched to a gene; V was cut back by 1 base and J by 3 bases. The CDR3 loop spans 15 amino acids. The CDR3 nucleotides read TGCGCCAGCAGCCAAGGCGACAGGGGAAGCTACGAGCAGTACTTC. It is translated as CASSQGDRGSYEQYF.

The table lists this clonotype with many counts. The genes are TRBV29-1 and TRBJ2-6; D perhaps matches TRBD1 (7 bases). The CDR3 covers 17 residues. The V gene's germline CDR1 is SQVTM and CDR2 ANQGSEA. V was trimmed by 5 bases and J by 1 base, leaving 18 bases between them. CDR3 protein: CSVREDRLTSGANVLTF. The DNA for the CDR3 is TGCAGCGTTAGGGAGGACAGGTTAACTTCTGGGGCCAACGTCCTGACTTTC.

The chain links TRBV5-1 to TRBJ2-1, with TRBD2 matching 11 bases. CDR1 SGHRS and CDR2 YFSETQ come from the germline V gene. Germline trimming cut 0 bases from V and 7 bases from J; bases unmatched to any gene: 6. The length of the CDR3 is 16 residues. The CDR3 DNA follows: TGCGCCAGCAGCTTGGTAGCGGGGGGGCCGGTTAATGAGCAGTTCTTC. Amino acid sequence: CASSLVAGGPVNEQFF.

This clonotype has just one count. The chain uses TRBV30 and TRBJ2-5, with TRBD1 matching over 11 bases. Germline CDR1 and CDR2: GTSNPN and SVGIG (reference sequence). CDR3 length: 15 residues. J gave up 9 bases and V 0 bases, and 9 bases lay outside the gene matches. The chain's CDR3 is CAWSVQSGTGGSQYF. In nucleotides, the CDR3 is TGTGCCTGGAGTGTACAAAGCGGGACAGGGGGATCCCAGTACTTC.